This is a list of T cell receptor beta chains from one sample in a study of cytomegalovirus exposure and HLA in healthy donors. Clones were sequenced by immunoSEQ multiplex PCR, and TCRdb holds only the in-frame ones, with some missing. Of some 130,000 clones in the sample, roughly three quarters were seen once. The sample comprised PBMCs. The source is a man aged 25-45 years in good health and CMV-seronegative. Each CDR3 is given with its conserved first and last residue. Each record gives: clone size, J gene, CDR3 length, D gene, V gene, CDR3 protein, CDR3 DNA. D genes are given only for firm matches. Clone size is given for some rows only: seen once, a few or many times, or a class if the clone is expanded.

size: .
J: TRBJ1-3
length: 15
D: TRBD1
V: TRBV7-9
CDR3: CASSGDREIGNTIYF
DNA: TGTGCCAGCAGCGGCGACAGGGAAATAGGAAACACCATATATTTT

size: few
J: TRBJ2-7
length: 13
D: .
V: TRBV27
CDR3: CASSPQTGTEQYF
DNA: TGTGCCAGCAGTCCGCAAACAGGGACCGAGCAGTACTTC

size: once
J: TRBJ1-5
length: 15
D: TRBD1
V: TRBV5-8
CDR3: CASSLDRGSNQPQHF
DNA: TGTGCCAGCAGCTTGGACAGGGGGAGCAATCAGCCCCAGCATTTT

size: .
J: TRBJ1-5
length: 14
D: TRBD1
V: TRBV2
CDR3: CASSDSQGVQPQHF
DNA: TGTGCCAGCAGTGATTCACAGGGGGTCCAGCCCCAGCATTTT

size: .
J: TRBJ2-3
length: 15
D: TRBD1
V: TRBV5-1
CDR3: CASSWDREATDTQYF
DNA: TGCGCCAGCAGCTGGGACAGGGAAGCGACAGATACGCAGTATTTT

size: few
J: TRBJ2-3
length: 15
D: .
V: TRBV5-4
CDR3: CASRSQQGWTDTQYF
DNA: TGTGCCAGCAGATCTCAACAGGGTTGGACAGATACGCAGTATTTT

size: once
J: TRBJ1-2
length: 14
D: .
V: TRBV19
CDR3: CASSISAGAYGYTF
DNA: TGTGCCAGTAGTATTTCAGCGGGGGCCTATGGCTACACCTTC

size: .
J: TRBJ2-1
length: 17
D: TRBD2
V: TRBV2
CDR3: CASSEGAGGASVRVQFF
DNA: TGTGCCAGCAGTGAGGGGGCGGGAGGGGCCTCAGTGAGGGTGCAGTTCTTC

size: few
J: TRBJ2-1
length: 13
D: TRBD1
V: TRBV29-1
CDR3: CSVAIQGNNEQFF
DNA: TGCAGCGTCGCCATACAGGGGAACAATGAGCAGTTCTTC

size: .
J: TRBJ2-1
length: 16
D: .
V: TRBV7-3
CDR3: CASSLGGGTEYNEQFF
DNA: TGTGCCAGCAGCTTAGGGGGCGGAACAGAATACAATGAGCAGTTCTTC

size: .
J: TRBJ1-1
length: 11
D: .
V: TRBV2
CDR3: CASRRQTEAFF
DNA: TGTGCCAGCAGGAGACAGACTGAAGCTTTCTTT

size: .
J: TRBJ2-5
length: 15
D: TRBD2
V: TRBV2
CDR3: CASSELAGGEETQYF
DNA: TGTGCCAGCAGTGAATTAGCGGGAGGGGAAGAGACCCAGTACTTC

size: .
J: TRBJ2-3
length: 14
D: .
V: TRBV30
CDR3: CAWSPGSGLGTQYF
DNA: TGTGCCTGGAGTCCCGGAAGTGGGCTCGGTACGCAGTATTTT

size: few
J: TRBJ1-1
length: 15
D: TRBD1
V: TRBV10-3
CDR3: CAISPGQGMNTEAFF
DNA: TGTGCCATCAGTCCCGGACAGGGAATGAACACTGAAGCTTTCTTT

size: .
J: TRBJ2-7
length: 13
D: .
V: TRBV27
CDR3: CASSLSAPYEQYF
DNA: TGTGCCAGCAGTTTATCGGCTCCTTACGAGCAGTACTTC

size: once
J: TRBJ2-1
length: 15
D: TRBD2
V: TRBV29-1
CDR3: CSVDGREGVYNEQFF
DNA: TGCAGCGTTGACGGGCGGGAGGGGGTCTACAATGAGCAGTTCTTC

size: .
J: TRBJ1-1
length: 13
D: .
V: TRBV6-5
CDR3: CASSREGNTEAFF
DNA: TGTGCCAGCAGCAGAGAGGGGAACACTGAAGCTTTCTTT

size: .
J: TRBJ2-3
length: 15
D: TRBD2
V: TRBV6-5
CDR3: CTSRPGLAGVVTQYF
DNA: TGTACCAGCAGACCGGGACTAGCGGGAGTGGTTACGCAGTATTTT

size: .
J: TRBJ1-1
length: 15
D: TRBD1
V: TRBV30
CDR3: CAWSGGTGRETEAFF
DNA: TGTGCCTGGAGTGGGGGGACAGGGAGAGAGACTGAAGCTTTCTTT

size: .
J: TRBJ1-2
length: 14
D: .
V: TRBV28
CDR3: CASSSGDTFYGYTF
DNA: TGTGCCAGCAGTAGTGGGGACACCTTCTATGGCTACACCTTC

size: once
J: TRBJ2-1
length: 15
D: .
V: TRBV7-8
CDR3: CASSSTAATYNEQFF
DNA: TGTGCCAGCAGCTCGACGGCGGCTACTTACAATGAGCAGTTCTTC

size: .
J: TRBJ2-7
length: 12
D: .
V: TRBV7-9
CDR3: CASSLSAYEQYF
DNA: TGTGCCAGCAGCTTAAGCGCCTACGAGCAGTACTTC

size: .
J: TRBJ2-1
length: 16
D: TRBD2
V: TRBV7-3
CDR3: CASSLEAGGPDNEQFF
DNA: TGTGCCAGCAGCTTAGAGGCGGGAGGGCCGGACAATGAGCAGTTCTTC

size: .
J: TRBJ2-3
length: 12
D: .
V: TRBV27
CDR3: CASSAGPNTQYF
DNA: TGTGCCAGCAGCGCGGGACCCAATACGCAGTATTTT

size: .
J: TRBJ2-3
length: 17
D: TRBD2
V: TRBV11-2
CDR3: CASSPYPREVYADTQYF
DNA: TGTGCCAGCAGCCCATACCCCCGGGAGGTATATGCAGATACGCAGTATTTT

size: few
J: TRBJ2-2
length: 15
D: .
V: TRBV9
CDR3: CASSLRGMDTGELFF
DNA: TGTGCCAGCAGCCTGAGGGGGATGGACACCGGGGAGCTGTTTTTT

size: .
J: TRBJ2-1
length: 15
D: .
V: TRBV5-4
CDR3: CASSLGTISYNEQFF
DNA: TGTGCCAGCAGCTTGGGGACAATTTCCTACAATGAGCAGTTCTTC

size: .
J: TRBJ2-2
length: 17
D: .
V: TRBV15
CDR3: CATSVPSRGVHTGELFF
DNA: TGTGCCACCAGCGTACCATCTCGGGGAGTTCATACCGGGGAGCTGTTTTTT

size: .
J: TRBJ1-5
length: 16
D: .
V: TRBV6-5
CDR3: CASSSLVGGVGQPQHF
DNA: TGTGCCAGCAGTTCCCTCGTCGGGGGGGTGGGGCAGCCCCAGCATTTT

size: once
J: TRBJ2-2
length: 20
D: TRBD2
V: TRBV7-3
CDR3: CASSLSGLAGGRTRTGELFF
DNA: TGTGCCAGCAGTCTTTCGGGACTAGCGGGAGGGAGAACACGCACCGGGGAGCTGTTTTTT

size: .
J: TRBJ2-3
length: 14
D: .
V: TRBV6-4
CDR3: CASRRTASTDTQYF
DNA: TGTGCCAGCAGAAGGACAGCTAGCACAGATACGCAGTATTTT

size: .
J: TRBJ2-7
length: 17
D: TRBD2
V: TRBV4-1
CDR3: CASSLHPSGRPPYEQYF
DNA: TGCGCCAGCAGCCTACACCCTAGCGGGAGGCCCCCCTACGAGCAGTACTTC

size: .
J: TRBJ1-1
length: 14
D: .
V: TRBV30
CDR3: CAWSVTLGDTEAFF
DNA: TGTGCCTGGAGTGTTACTCTCGGGGACACTGAAGCTTTCTTT

size: .
J: TRBJ2-2
length: 16
D: TRBD1
V: TRBV7-9
CDR3: CASSLAQGALTGELFF
DNA: TGTGCCAGCAGCTTAGCCCAGGGGGCCCTAACCGGGGAGCTGTTTTTT

size: .
J: TRBJ2-7
length: 15
D: .
V: TRBV28
CDR3: CASSLPGAQHYEQYF
DNA: TGTGCCAGCAGTTTACCGGGAGCGCAGCACTACGAGCAGTACTTC

size: few
J: TRBJ2-3
length: 16
D: TRBD1
V: TRBV6-6
CDR3: CASRQGQGQLYVTQYF
DNA: TGTGCCAGCAGGCAGGGACAGGGACAGCTTTACGTTACGCAGTATTTT

size: .
J: TRBJ2-3
length: 16
D: TRBD2
V: TRBV5-1
CDR3: CASSLGLAGRPDTQYF
DNA: TGCGCCAGCAGCCTGGGACTAGCGGGACGGCCAGATACGCAGTATTTT

size: once
J: TRBJ1-6
length: 16
D: .
V: TRBV7-9
CDR3: CASSTVRGSPGSPLHF
DNA: TGTGCCAGCAGCACAGTCAGGGGTTCGCCGGGTTCACCCCTCCACTTT

size: .
J: TRBJ2-1
length: 15
D: .
V: TRBV5-1
CDR3: CASSLAVGGYNEQFF
DNA: TGCGCCAGCAGCTTGGCCGTGGGAGGCTACAATGAGCAGTTCTTC

size: once
J: TRBJ1-2
length: 15
D: TRBD1
V: TRBV28
CDR3: CASSRETGGSYGYTF
DNA: TGTGCCAGCAGCCGCGAGACAGGGGGCAGCTATGGCTACACCTTC